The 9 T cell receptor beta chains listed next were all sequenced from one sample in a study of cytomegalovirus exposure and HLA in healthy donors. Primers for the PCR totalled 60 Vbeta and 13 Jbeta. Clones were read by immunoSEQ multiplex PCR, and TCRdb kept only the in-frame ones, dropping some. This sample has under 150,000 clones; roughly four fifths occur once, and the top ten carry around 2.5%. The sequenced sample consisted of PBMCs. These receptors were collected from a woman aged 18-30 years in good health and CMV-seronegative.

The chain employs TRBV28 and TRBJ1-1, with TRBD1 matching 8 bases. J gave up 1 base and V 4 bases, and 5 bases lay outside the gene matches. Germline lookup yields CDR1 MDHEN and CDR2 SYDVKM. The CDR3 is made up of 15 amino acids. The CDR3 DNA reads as TGTGCCAGCAGTTCCCAGGGGGCGCGGAACACTGAAGCTTTCTTT. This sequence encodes CASSSQGARNTEAFF.

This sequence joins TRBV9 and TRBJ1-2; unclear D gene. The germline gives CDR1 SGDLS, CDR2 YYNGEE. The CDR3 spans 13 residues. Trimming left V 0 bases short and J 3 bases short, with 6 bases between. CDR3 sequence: CASSVAQDYGYTF. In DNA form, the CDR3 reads TGTGCCAGCAGCGTAGCCCAGGACTATGGCTACACCTTC.

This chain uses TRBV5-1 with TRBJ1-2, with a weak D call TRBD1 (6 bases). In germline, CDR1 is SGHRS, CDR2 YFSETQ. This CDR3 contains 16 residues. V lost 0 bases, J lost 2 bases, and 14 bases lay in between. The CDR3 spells CASSLASSDRNYGYTF. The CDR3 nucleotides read TGCGCCAGCAGCTTGGCCAGTAGTGACAGGAACTATGGCTACACCTTC.

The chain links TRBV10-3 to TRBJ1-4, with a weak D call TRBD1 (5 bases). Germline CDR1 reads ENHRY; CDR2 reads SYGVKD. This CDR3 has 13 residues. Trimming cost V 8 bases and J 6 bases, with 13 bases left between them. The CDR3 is CAIGPRVDEKLFF. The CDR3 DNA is TGTGCCATCGGACCCAGGGTCGATGAAAAACTGTTTTTT.

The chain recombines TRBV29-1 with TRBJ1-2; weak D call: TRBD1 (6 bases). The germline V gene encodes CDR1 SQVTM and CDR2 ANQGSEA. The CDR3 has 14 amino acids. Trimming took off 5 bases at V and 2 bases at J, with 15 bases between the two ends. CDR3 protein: CSVLIRTENYGYTF. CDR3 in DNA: TGCAGCGTTCTCATAAGGACAGAGAACTATGGCTACACCTTC.

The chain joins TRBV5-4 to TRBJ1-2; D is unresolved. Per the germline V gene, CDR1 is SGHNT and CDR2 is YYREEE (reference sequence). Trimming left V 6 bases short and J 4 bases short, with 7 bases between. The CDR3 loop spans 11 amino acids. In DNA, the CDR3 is TGTGCCAGCAAGGGAGGCTATGGCTACACCTTC. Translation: CASKGGYGYTF.

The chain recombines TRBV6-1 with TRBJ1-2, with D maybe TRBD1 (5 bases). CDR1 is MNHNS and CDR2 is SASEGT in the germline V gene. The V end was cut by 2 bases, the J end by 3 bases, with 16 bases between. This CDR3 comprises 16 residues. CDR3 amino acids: CASSEWSGGKDYGYTF. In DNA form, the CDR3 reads TGTGCCAGCAGTGAATGGTCGGGGGGGAAGGACTATGGCTACACCTTC.

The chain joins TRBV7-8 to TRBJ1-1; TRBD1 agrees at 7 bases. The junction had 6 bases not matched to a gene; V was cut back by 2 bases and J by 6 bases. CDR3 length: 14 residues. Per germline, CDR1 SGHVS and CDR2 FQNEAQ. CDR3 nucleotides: TGTGCCAGCAGCTTATTAATCGGGACAGCTGAAGCTTTCTTT. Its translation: CASSLLIGTAEAFF.

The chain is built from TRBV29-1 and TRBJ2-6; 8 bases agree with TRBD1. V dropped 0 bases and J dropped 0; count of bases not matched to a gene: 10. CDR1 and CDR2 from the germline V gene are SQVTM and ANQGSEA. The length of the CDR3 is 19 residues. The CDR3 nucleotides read TGCAGCGTTGAAGATCCTACAGGGGGAGTTAGCTCTGGGGCCAACGTCCTGACTTTC. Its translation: CSVEDPTGGVSSGANVLTF.